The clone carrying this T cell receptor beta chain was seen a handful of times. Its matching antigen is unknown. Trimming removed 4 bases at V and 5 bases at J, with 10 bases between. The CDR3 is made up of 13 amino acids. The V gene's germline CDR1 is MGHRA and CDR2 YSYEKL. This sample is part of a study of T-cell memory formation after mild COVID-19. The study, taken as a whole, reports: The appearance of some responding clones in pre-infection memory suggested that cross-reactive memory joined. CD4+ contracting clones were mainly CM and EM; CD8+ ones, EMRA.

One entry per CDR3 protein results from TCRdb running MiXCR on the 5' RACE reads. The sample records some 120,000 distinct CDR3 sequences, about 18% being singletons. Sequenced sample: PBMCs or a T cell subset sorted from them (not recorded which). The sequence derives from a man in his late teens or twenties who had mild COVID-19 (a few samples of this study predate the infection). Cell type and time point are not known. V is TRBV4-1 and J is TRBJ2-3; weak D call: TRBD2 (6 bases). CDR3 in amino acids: CASSPGGVDTQYF. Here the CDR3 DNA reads TGCGCCAGCAGCCCCGGAGGGGTAGATACGCAGTATTTT.